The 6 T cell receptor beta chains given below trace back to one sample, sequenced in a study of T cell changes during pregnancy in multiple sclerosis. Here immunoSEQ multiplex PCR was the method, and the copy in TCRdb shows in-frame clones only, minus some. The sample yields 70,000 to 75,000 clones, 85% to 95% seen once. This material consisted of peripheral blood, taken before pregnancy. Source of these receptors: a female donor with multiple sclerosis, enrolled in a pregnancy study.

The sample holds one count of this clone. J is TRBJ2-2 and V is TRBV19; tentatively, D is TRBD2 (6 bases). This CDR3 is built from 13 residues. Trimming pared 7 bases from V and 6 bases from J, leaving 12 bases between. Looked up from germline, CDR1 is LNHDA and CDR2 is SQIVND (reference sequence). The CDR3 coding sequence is TGTGCCAGTACCCTTAGACTAGCCGGGGAGCTGTTTTTT. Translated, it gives CASTLRLAGELFF.

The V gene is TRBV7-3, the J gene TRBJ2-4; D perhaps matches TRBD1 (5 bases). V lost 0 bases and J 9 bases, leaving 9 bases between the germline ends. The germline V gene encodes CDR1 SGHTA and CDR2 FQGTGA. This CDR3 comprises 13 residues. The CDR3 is CASSLTRVGIQYF. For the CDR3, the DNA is TGTGCCAGCAGCTTAACCAGGGTGGGCATTCAGTACTTC.

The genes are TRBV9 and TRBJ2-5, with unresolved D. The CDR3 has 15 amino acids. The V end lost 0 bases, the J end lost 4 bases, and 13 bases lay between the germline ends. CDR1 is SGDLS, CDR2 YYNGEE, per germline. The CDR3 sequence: CASSVDPVGGETQYF. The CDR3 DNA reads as TGTGCCAGCAGCGTAGACCCTGTAGGCGGAGAGACCCAGTACTTC.

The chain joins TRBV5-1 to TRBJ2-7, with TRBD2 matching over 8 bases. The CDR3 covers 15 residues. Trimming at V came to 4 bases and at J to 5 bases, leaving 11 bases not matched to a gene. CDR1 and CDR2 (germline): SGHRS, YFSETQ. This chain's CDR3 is CASSPLRAGANEQYF. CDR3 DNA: TGCGCCAGCAGCCCCCTCAGAGCGGGAGCTAACGAGCAGTACTTC.

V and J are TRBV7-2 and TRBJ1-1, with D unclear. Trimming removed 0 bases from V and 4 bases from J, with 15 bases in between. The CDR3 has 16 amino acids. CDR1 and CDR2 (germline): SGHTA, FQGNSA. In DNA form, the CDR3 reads TGTGCCAGCAGCTTAGCGGCGATGCGGGGAAGCACTGAAGCTTTCTTT. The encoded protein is CASSLAAMRGSTEAFF.

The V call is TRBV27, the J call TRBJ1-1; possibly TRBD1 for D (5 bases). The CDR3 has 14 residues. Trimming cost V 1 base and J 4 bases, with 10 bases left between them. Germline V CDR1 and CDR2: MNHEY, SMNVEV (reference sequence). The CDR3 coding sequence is TGTGCCAGCAGTTTATTAGGGGAAGGCACTGAAGCTTTCTTT. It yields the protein CASSLLGEGTEAFF.